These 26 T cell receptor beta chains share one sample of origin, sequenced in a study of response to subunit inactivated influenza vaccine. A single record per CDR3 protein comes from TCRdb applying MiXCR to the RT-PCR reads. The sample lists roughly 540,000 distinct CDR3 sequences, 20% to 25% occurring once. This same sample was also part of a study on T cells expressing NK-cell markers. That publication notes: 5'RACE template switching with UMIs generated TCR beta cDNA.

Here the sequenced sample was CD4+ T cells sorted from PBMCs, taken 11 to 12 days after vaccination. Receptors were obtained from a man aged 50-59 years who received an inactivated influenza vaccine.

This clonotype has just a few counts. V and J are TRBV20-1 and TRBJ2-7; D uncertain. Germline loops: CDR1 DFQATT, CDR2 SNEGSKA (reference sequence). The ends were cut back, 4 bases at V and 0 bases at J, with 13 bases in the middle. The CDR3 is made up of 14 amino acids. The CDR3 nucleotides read TGCAGTGCTATGGACCGCGTGTCCTCCTACGAGCAGTACTTC. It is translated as CSAMDRVSSYEQYF.

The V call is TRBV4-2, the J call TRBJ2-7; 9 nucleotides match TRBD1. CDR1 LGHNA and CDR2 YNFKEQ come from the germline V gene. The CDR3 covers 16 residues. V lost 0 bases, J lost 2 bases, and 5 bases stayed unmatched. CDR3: CASSQDRTGATYEQYF. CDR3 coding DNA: TGTGCCAGCAGCCAAGACCGGACAGGGGCGACCTACGAGCAGTACTTC.

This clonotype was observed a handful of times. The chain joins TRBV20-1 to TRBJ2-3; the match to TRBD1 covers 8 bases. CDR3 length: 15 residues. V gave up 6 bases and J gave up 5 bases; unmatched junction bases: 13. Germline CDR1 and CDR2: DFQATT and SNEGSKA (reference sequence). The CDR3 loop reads CSAPDFQGALDTQYF. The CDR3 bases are TGCAGTGCCCCTGACTTCCAGGGGGCGTTAGATACGCAGTATTTT.

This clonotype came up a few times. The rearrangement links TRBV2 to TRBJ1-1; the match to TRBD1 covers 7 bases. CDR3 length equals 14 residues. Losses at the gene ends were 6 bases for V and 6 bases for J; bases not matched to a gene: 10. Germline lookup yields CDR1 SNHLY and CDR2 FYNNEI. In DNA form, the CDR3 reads TGTGCCAGCAGAGATACAGGGGTGTTCGCTGAAGCTTTCTTT. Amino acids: CASRDTGVFAEAFF.

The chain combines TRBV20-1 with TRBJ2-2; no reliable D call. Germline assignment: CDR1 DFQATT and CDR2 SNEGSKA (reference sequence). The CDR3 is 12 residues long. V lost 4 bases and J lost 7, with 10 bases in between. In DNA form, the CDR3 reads TGCAGTGCTACTAAGTCTCACGGGGAGCTGTTTTTT. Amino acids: CSATKSHGELFF.

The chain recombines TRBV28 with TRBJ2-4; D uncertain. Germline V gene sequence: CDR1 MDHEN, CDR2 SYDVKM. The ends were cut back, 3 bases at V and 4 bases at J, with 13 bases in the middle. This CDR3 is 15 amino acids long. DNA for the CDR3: TGTGCCAGCAGTTTGGTCGGGCCAGCAAAAAACATTCAGTACTTC. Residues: CASSLVGPAKNIQYF.

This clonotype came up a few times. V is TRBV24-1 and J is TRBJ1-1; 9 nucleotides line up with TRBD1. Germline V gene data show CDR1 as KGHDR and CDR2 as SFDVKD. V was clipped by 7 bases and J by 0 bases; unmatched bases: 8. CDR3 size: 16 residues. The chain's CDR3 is CATRSGTGTMNTEAFF. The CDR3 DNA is TGTGCCACCAGGTCCGGGACAGGGACAATGAACACTGAAGCTTTCTTT.

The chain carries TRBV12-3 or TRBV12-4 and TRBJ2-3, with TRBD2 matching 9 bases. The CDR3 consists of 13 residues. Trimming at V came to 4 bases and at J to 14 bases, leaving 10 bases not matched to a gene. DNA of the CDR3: TGTGCCAGCAGTTCCCTACTAGCGGGCGACCTGTATTTT. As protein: CASSSLLAGDLYF.

The DNA of the CDR3 is TGTGCCACCAGCAGAGAGAAACGGCTTGAAGCTTTCTTT. Its translation is CATSREKRLEAFF. The chain combines TRBV15 with TRBJ1-1; D gene unclear. V gave up 0 bases and J gave up 7 bases, with 9 bases separating them. The length of the CDR3 is 13 residues. The germline gives CDR1 LNHNV, CDR2 YYDKDF (reference sequence).

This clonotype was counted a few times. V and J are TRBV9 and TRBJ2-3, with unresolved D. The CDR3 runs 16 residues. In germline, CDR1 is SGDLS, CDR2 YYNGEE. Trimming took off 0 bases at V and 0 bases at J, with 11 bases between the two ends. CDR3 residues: CASSVVETSSTDTQYF. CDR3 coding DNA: TGTGCCAGCAGCGTAGTTGAGACATCTAGCACAGATACGCAGTATTTT. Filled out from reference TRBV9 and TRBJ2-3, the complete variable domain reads DSGVTQTPKHLITATGQRVTLRCSPRSGDLSVYWYQQSLDQGLQFLIQYYNGEERAKGNILERFSAQQFPDLHSELNLSSLELGDSALYFCASSVVETSSTDTQYFGPGTRLTVL.

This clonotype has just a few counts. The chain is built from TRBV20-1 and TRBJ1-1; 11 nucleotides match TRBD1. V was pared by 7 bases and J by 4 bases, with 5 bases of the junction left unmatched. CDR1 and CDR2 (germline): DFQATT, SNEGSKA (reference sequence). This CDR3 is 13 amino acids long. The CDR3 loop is CSVPGQGATEAFF. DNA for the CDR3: TGCAGTGTCCCCGGACAGGGGGCCACTGAAGCTTTCTTT.

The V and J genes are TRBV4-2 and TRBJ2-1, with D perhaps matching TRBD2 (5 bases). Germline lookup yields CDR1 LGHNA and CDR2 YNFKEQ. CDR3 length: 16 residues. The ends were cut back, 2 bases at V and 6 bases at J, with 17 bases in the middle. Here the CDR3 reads CASSQNSGRRFNEQFF. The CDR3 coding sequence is TGTGCCAGCAGCCAAAACAGCGGACGGCGGTTCAATGAGCAGTTCTTC.

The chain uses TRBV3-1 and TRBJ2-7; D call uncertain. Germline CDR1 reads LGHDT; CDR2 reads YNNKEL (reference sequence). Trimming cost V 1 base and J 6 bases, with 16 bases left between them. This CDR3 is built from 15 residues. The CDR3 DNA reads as TGTGCCAGCAGCCAAGTCCCCGGCTCCACCGGCGAGCAGTACTTC. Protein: CASSQVPGSTGEQYF.

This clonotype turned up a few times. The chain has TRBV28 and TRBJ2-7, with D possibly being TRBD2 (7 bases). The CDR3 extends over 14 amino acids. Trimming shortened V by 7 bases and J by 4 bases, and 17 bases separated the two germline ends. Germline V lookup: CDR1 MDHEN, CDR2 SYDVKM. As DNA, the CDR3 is TGTGCCAGCATACCTGGGGGAGGGGGGTACGAGCAGTACTTC. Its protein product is CASIPGGGGYEQYF.

This CDR3 is CAAGGSGHSNTEAFF. CDR3 sequence (DNA): TGTGCCGCCGGTGGGTCGGGACACTCGAACACTGAAGCTTTCTTT. The chain combines TRBV12-3 or TRBV12-4 with TRBJ1-1; weak D call: TRBD1 (6 bases). V was cut by 11 bases and J by 1 base, with 20 bases left in between. The CDR3 extends over 15 amino acids.

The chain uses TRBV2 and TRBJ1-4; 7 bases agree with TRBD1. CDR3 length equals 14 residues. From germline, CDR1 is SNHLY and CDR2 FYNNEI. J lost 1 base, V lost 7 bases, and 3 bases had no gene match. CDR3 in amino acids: CASIRDRTNEKLFF. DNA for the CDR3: TGTGCCAGCATTAGGGACAGAACTAATGAAAAACTGTTTTTT.

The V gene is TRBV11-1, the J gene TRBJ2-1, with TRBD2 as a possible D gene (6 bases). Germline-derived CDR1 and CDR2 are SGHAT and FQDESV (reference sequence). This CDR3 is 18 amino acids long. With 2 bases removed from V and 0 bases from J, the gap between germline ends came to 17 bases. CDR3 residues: CASSLPGTDMSSYNEQFF. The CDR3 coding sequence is TGTGCCAGCAGCTTACCTGGGACTGACATGAGCTCCTACAATGAGCAGTTCTTC.

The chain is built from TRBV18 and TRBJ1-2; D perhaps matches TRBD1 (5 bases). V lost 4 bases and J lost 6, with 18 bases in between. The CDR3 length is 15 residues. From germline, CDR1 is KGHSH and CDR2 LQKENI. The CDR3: CASSQDWGMSDGYTF. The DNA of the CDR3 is TGTGCCAGCTCACAAGACTGGGGGATGAGCGATGGCTACACCTTC.

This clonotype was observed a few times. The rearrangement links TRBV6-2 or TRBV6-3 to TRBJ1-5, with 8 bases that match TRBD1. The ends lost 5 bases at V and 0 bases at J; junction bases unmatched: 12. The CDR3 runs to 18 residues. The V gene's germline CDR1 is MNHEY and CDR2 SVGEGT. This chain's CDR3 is CASSQAQGGIYSNQPQHF. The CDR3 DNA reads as TGTGCCAGCAGTCAAGCACAGGGGGGAATTTATAGCAATCAGCCCCAGCATTTT.

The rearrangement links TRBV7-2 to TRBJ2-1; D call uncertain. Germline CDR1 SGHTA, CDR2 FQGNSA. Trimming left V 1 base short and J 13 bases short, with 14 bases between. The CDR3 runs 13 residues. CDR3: CASSLDGVSGQFF. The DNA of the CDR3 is TGTGCCAGCAGCTTAGATGGGGTCTCCGGCCAGTTCTTC.

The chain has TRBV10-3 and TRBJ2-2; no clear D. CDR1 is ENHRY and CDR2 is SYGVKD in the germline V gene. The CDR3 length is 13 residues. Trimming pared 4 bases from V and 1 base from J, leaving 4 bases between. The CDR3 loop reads CAISGLNTGELFF. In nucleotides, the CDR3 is TGTGCCATCAGTGGACTGAACACCGGGGAGCTGTTTTTT.

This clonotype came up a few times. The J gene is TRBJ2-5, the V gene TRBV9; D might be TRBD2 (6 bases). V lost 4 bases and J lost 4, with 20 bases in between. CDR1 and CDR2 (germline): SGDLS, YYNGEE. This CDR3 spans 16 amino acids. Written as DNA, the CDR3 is TGTGCCAGCAGCCCTAAGACCCCCACGGGAGTAGAGACCCAGTACTTC. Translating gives CASSPKTPTGVETQYF. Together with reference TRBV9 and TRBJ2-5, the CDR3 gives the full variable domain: DSGVTQTPKHLITATGQRVTLRCSPRSGDLSVYWYQQSLDQGLQFLIQYYNGEERAKGNILERFSAQQFPDLHSELNLSSLELGDSALYFCASSPKTPTGVETQYFGPGTRLLVL.

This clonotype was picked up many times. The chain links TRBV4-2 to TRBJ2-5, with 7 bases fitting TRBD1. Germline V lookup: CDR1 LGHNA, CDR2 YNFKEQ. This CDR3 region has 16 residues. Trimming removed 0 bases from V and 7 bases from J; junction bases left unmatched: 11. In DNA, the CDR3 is TGTGCCAGCAGCCAAGATAGAGCGACAGGGAGAACGACCCAGTACTTC. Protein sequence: CASSQDRATGRTTQYF.

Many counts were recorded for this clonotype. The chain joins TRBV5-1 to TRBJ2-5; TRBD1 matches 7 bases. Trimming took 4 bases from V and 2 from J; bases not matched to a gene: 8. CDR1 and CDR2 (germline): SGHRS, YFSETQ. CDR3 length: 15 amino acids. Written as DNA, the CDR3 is TGCGCCAGCAGCACCGGGACAGACGTACAAGAGACCCAGTACTTC. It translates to CASSTGTDVQETQYF.

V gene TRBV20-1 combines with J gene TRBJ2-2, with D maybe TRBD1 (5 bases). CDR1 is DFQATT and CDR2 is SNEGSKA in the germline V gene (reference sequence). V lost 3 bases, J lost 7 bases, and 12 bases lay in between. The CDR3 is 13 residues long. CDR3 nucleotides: TGCAGTGCTAGGTTCCAGGGCGGCGGGGAGCTGTTTTTT. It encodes CSARFQGGGELFF.

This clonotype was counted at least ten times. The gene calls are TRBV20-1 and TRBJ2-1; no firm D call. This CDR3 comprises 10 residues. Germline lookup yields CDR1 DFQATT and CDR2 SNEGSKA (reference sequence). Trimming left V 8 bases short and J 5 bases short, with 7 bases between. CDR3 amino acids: CSPLDNEQFF. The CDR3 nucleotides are TGCAGTCCATTGGACAATGAGCAGTTCTTC.